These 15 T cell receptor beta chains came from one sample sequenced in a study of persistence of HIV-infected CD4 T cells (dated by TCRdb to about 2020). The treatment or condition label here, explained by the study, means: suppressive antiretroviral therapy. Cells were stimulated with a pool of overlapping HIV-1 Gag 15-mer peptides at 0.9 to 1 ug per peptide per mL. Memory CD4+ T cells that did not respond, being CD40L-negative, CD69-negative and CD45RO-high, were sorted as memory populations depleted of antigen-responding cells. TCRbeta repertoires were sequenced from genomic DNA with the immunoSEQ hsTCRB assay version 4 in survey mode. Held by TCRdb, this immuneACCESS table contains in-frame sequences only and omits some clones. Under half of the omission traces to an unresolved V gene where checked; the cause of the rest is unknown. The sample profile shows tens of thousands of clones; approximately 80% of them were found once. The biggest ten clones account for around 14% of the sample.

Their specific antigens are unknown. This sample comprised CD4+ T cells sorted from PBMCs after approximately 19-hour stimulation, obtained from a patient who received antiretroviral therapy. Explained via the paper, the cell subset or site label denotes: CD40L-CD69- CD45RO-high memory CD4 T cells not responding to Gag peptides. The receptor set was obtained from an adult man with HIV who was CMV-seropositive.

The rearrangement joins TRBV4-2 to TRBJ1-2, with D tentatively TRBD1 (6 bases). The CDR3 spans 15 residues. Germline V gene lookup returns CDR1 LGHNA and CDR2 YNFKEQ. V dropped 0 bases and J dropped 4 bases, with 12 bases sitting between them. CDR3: CASSQDTGTFYGYTF. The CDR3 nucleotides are TGTGCCAGCAGCCAAGACACCGGGACATTCTATGGCTACACCTTC.

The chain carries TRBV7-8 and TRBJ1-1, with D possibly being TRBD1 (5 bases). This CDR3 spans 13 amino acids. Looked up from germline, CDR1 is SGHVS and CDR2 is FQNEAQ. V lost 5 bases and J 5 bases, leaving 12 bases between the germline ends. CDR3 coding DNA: TGTGCCAGCAGCCTTCAGGGAGCGACTGAAGCTTTCTTT. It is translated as CASSLQGATEAFF.

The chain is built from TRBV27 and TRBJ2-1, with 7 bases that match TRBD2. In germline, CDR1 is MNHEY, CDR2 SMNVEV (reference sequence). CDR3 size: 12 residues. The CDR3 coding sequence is TGTGAGGTACGGCGGGAGAACAATGAGCAGTTCTTC. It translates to CEVRRENNEQFF.

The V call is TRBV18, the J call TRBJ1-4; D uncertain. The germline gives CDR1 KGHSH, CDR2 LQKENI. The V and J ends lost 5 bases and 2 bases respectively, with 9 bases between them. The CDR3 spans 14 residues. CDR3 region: CASSFGRTNEKLFF. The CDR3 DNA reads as TGTGCCAGCTCATTTGGCAGGACTAATGAAAAACTGTTTTTT.

The CDR3 DNA is TGCGCCAGCAGCTTGATAGGGACAGGGGAAGCCAACTATGGCTACACCTTC. Encoded protein: CASSLIGTGEANYGYTF. J is TRBJ1-2 and V is TRBV5-1, with TRBD1 matching over 10 bases. This CDR3 is built from 17 residues. The germline CDR1 and CDR2 sequences are SGHRS and YFSETQ. The ends lost 1 base at V and 2 bases at J; junction bases unmatched: 8.

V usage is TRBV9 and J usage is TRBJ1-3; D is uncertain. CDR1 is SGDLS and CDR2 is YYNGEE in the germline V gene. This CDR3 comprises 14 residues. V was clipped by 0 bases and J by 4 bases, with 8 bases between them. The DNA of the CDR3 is TGTGCCAGCAGCGTAGAGGCAGGAGGAAACACCATATATTTT. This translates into CASSVEAGGNTIYF.

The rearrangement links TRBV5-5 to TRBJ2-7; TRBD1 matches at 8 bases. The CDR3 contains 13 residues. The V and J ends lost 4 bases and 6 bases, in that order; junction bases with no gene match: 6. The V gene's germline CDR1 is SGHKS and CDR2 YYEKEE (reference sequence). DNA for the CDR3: TGTGCCAGCAGCCGGACAGGGTTTACCGAGCAGTACTTC. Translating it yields CASSRTGFTEQYF. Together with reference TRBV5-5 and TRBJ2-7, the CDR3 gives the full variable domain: DAGVTQSPTHLIKTRGQQVTLRCSPISGHKSVSWYQQVLGQGPQFIFQYYEKEERGRGNFPDRFSARQFPNYSSELNVNALLLGDSALYLCASSRTGFTEQYFGPGTRLTVT.

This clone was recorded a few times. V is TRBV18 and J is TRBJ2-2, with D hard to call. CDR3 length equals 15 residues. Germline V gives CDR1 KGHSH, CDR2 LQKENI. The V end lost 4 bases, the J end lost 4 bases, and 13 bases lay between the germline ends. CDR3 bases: TGTGCCAGCTCACTCCTTGCCCCGGGCACCGGGGAGCTGTTTTTT. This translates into CASSLLAPGTGELFF.

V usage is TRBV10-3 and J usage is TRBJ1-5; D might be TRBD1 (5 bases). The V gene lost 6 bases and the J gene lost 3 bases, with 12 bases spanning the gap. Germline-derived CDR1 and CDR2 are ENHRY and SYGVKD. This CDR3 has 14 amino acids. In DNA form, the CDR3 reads TGTGCCATCAGCGCGGGACTTTTCAATCAGCCCCAGCATTTT. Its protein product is CAISAGLFNQPQHF.

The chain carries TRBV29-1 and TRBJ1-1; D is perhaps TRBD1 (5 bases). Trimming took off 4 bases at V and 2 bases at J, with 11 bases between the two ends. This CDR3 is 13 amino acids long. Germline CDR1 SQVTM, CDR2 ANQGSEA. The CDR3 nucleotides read TGCAGCGTTGTTGGGCGGACAAACACTGAAGCTTTCTTT. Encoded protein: CSVVGRTNTEAFF.

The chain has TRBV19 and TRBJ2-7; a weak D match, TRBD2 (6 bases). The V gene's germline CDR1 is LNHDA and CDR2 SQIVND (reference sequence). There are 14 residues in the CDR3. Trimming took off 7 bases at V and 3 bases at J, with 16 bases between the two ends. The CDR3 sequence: CASMGGSDRYEQYF. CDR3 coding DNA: TGTGCCAGTATGGGGGGAAGTGATCGCTACGAGCAGTACTTC. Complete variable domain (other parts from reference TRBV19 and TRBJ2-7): DGGITQSPKYLFRKEGQNVTLSCEQNLNHDAMYWYRQDPGQGLRLIYYSQIVNDFQKGDIAEGYSVSREKKESFPLTVTSAQKNPTAFYLCASMGGSDRYEQYFGPGTRLTVT.

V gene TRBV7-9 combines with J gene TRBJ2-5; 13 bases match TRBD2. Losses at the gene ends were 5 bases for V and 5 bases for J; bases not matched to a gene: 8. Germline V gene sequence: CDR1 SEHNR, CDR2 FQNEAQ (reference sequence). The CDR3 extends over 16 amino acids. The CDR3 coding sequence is TGTGCCAGCAGCCCTCGGACTAGCGGGGGCATTGAGACCCAGTACTTC. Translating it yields CASSPRTSGGIETQYF.

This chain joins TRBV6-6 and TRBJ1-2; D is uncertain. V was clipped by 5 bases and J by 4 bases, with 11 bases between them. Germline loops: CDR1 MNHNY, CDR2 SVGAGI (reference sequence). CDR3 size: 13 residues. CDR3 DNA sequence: TGTGCCAGCAGTCCCGGTTCGGCCTATGGCTACACCTTC. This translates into CASSPGSAYGYTF.

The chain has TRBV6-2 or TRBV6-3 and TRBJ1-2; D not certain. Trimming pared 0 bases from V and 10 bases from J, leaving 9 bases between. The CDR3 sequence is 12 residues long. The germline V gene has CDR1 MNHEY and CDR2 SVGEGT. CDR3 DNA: TGTGCCAGCAGTTACTCGAGGCACGTCTACACCTTC. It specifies CASSYSRHVYTF.

This CDR3 is CASSPGSHTEAFF. CDR3 DNA sequence: TGTGCCAGCAGCCCGGGGAGCCACACTGAAGCTTTCTTT. The chain carries TRBV11-3 and TRBJ1-1; D not resolved. Germline assignment: CDR1 SGHNT and CDR2 YENEEA. The CDR3 extends over 13 amino acids. V was pared by 5 bases and J by 3 bases, with 10 bases between.